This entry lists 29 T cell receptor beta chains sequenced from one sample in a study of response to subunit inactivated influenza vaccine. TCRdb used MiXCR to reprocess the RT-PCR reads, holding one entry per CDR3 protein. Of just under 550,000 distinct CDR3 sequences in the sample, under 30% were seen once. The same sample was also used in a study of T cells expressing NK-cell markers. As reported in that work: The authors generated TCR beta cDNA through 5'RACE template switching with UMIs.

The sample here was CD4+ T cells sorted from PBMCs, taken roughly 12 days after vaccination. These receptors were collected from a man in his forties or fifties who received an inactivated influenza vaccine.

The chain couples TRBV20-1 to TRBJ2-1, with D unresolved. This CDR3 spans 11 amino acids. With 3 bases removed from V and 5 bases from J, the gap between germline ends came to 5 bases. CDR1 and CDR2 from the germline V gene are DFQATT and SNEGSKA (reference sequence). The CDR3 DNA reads TGCAGTGCTAGCGTCGACAATGAGCAGTTCTTC. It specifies CSASVDNEQFF.

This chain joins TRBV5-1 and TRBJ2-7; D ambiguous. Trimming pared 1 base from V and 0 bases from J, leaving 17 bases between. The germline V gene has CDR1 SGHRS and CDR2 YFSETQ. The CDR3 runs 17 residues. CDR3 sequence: CASSLRELSPSSYEQYF. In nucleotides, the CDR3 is TGCGCCAGCAGCTTGCGTGAACTGAGCCCAAGCTCCTACGAGCAGTACTTC.

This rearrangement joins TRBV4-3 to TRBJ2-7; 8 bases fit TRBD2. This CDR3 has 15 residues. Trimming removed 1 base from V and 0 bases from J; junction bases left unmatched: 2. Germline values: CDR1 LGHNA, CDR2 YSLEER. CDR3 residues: CASSQGSGSSYEQYF. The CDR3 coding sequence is TGCGCCAGCAGCCAAGGGAGCGGGAGCTCCTACGAGCAGTACTTC.

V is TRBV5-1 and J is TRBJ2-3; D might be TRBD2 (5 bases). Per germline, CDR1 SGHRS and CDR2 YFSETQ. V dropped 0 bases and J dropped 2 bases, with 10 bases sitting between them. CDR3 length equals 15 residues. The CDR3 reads CASSLGGSLTDTQYF. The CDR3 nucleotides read TGCGCCAGCAGCTTGGGAGGGTCCCTCACAGATACGCAGTATTTT.

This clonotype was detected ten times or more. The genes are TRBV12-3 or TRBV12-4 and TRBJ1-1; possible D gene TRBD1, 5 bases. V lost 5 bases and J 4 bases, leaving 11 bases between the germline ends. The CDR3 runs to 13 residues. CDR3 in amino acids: CASSQGMGTEAFF. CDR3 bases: TGTGCCAGCAGTCAGGGAATGGGCACTGAAGCTTTCTTT.

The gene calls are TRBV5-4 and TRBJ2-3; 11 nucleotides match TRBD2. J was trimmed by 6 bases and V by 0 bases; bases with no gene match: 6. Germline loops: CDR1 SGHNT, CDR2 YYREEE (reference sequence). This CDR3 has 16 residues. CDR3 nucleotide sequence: TGTGCCAGCAGCTTGGGGGGGACTAGCGGTCGCGATACGCAGTATTTT. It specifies CASSLGGTSGRDTQYF. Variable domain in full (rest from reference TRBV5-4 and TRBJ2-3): ETGVTQSPTHLIKTRGQQVTLRCSSQSGHNTVSWYQQALGQGPQFIFQYYREEENGRGNFPPRFSGLQFPNYSSELNVNALELDDSALYLCASSLGGTSGRDTQYFGPGTRLTVL.

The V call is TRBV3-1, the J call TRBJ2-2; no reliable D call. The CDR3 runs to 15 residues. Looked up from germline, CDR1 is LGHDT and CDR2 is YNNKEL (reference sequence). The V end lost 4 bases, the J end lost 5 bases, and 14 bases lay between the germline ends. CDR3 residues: CASSLHHWGTGELFF. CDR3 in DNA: TGTGCCAGCAGCCTCCACCATTGGGGTACCGGGGAGCTGTTTTTT.

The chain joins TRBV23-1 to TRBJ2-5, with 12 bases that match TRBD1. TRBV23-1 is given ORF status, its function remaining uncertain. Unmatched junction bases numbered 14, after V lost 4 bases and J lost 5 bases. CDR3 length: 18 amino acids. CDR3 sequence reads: CASSLPPGDRGHQETQYF. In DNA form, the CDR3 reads TGCGCCAGCAGTCTACCTCCCGGGGACAGGGGGCATCAGGAGACCCAGTACTTC.

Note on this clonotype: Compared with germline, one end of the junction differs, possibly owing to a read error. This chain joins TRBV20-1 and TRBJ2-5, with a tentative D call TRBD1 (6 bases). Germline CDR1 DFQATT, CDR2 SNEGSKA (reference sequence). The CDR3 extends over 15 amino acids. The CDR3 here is CSASPRGRYQETHYF. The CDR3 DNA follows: TGCAGTGCTAGTCCCAGGGGCAGATACCAAGAGACCCACTACTTC.

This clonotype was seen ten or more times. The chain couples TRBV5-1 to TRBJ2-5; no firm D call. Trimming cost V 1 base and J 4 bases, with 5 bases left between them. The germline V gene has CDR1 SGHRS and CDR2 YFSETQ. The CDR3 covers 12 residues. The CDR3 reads CASSLTGETQYF. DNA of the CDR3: TGCGCCAGCAGCTTGACGGGAGAGACCCAGTACTTC. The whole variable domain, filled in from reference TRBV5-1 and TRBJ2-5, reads KAGVTQTPRYLIKTRGQQVTLSCSPISGHRSVSWYQQTPGQGLQFLFEYFSETQRNKGNFPGRFSGRQFSNSRSEMNVSTLELGDSALYLCASSLTGETQYFGPGTRLLVL.

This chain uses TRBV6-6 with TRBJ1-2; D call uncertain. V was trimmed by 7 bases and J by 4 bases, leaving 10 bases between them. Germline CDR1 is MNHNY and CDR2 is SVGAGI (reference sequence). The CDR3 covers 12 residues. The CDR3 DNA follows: TGTGCCAGCATAAACAACCGCTATGGCTACACCTTC. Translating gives CASINNRYGYTF.

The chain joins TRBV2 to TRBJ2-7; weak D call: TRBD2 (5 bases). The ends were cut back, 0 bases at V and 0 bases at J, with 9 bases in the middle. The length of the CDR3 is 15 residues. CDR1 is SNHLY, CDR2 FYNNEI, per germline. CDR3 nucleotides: TGTGCCAGCAGTGAAGCGGGAGAATACTCCTACGAGCAGTACTTC. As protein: CASSEAGEYSYEQYF.

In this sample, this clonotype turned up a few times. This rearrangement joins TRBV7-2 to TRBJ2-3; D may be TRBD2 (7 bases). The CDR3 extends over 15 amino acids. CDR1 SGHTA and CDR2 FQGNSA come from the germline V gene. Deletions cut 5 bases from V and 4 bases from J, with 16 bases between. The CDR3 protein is CASSPQGGGPDTQYF. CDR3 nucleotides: TGTGCCAGCAGCCCCCAAGGGGGGGGGCCAGATACGCAGTATTTT.

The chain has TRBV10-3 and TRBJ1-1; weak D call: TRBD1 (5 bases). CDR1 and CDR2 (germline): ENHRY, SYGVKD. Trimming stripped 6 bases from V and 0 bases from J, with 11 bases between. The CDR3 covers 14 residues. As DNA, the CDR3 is TGTGCCATCAGCGGGGCCCCAATGAACACTGAAGCTTTCTTT. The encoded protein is CAISGAPMNTEAFF.

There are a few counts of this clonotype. In DNA, the CDR3 is TGTGCCAGCAGTCCGGACAGGGTAGACTACGAGCAGTACTTC. The encoded protein is CASSPDRVDYEQYF. The gene calls are TRBV28 and TRBJ2-7; TRBD1 agrees at 8 bases. J was trimmed by 3 bases and V by 5 bases; bases with no gene match: 6. The CDR3 has 14 amino acids. Germline CDR1 reads MDHEN; CDR2 reads SYDVKM.

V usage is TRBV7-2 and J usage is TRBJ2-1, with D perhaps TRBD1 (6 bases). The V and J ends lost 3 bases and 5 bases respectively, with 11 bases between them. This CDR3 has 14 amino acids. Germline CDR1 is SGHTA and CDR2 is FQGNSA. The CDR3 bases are TGTGCCAGCAGCTTTGACAGGCAGAACAATGAGCAGTTCTTC. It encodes CASSFDRQNNEQFF.

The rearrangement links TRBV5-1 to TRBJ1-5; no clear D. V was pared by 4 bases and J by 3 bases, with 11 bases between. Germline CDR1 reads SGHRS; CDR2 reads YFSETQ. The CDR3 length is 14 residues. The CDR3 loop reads CASSPTGNNQPQHF. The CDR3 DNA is TGCGCCAGCAGCCCGACGGGGAACAATCAGCCCCAGCATTTT. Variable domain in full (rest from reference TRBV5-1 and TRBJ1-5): KAGVTQTPRYLIKTRGQQVTLSCSPISGHRSVSWYQQTPGQGLQFLFEYFSETQRNKGNFPGRFSGRQFSNSRSEMNVSTLELGDSALYLCASSPTGNNQPQHFGDGTRLSIL.

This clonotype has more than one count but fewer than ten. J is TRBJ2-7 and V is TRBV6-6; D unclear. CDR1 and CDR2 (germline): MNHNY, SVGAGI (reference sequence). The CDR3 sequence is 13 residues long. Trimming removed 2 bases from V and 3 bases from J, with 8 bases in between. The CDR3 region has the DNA TGTGCCAGCAGTTACAGGGATCTCTACGAGCAGTACTTC. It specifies CASSYRDLYEQYF.

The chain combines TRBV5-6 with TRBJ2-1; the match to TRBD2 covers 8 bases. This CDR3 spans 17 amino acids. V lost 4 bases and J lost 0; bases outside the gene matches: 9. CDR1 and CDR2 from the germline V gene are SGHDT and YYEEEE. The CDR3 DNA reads TGTGCCAGCAGCATCCTTGGGGGACTAGGCTCCTACAATGAGCAGTTCTTC. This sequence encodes CASSILGGLGSYNEQFF. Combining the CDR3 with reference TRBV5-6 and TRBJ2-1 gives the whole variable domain DAGVTQSPTHLIKTRGQQVTLRCSPKSGHDTVSWYQQALGQGPQFIFQYYEEEERQRGNFPDRFSGHQFPNYSSELNVNALLLGDSALYLCASSILGGLGSYNEQFFGPGTRLTVL.

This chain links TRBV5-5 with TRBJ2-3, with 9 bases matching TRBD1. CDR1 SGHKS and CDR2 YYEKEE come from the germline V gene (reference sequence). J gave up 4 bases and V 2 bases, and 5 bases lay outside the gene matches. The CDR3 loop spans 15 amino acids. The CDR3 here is CASSLGTGLADTQYF. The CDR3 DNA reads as TGTGCCAGCAGCTTAGGGACAGGGCTGGCAGATACGCAGTATTTT.

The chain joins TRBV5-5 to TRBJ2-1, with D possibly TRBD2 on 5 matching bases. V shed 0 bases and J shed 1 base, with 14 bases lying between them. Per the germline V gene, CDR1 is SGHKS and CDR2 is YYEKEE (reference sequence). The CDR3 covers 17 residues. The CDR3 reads CASSLVAGVGSYNEQFF. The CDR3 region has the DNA TGTGCCAGCAGCTTGGTCGCCGGGGTGGGGTCCTACAATGAGCAGTTCTTC.

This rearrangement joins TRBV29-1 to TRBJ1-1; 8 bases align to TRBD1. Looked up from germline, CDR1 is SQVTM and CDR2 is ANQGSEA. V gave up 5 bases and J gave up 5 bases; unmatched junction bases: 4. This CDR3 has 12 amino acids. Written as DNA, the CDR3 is TGCAGCGTTTATACAGGGGGGACTGAAGCTTTCTTT. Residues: CSVYTGGTEAFF. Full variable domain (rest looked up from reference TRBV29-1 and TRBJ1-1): SAVISQKPSRDICQRGTSLTIQCQVDSQVTMMFWYRQQPGQSLTLIATANQGSEATYESGFVIDKFPISRPNLTFSTLTVSNMSPEDSSIYLCSVYTGGTEAFFGQGTRLTVV.

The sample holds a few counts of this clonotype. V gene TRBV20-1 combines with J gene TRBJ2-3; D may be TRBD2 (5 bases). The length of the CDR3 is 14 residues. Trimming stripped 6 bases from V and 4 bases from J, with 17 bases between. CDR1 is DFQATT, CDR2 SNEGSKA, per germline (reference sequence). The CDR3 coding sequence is TGCAGTGCAACCCATACTAGTTACCCAGATACGCAGTATTTT. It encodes CSATHTSYPDTQYF.

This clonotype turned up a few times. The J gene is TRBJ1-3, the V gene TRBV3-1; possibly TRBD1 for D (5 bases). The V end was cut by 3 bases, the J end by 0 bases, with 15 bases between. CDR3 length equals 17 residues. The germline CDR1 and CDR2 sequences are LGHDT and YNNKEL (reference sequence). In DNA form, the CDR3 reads TGTGCCAGCAGCCAGGGGGAATCGGCCTACTCTGGAAACACCATATATTTT. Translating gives CASSQGESAYSGNTIYF.

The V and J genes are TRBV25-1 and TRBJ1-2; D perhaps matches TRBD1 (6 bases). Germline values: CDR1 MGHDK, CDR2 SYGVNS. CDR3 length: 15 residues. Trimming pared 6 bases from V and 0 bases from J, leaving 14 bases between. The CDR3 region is CASRGIGTTNYGYTF. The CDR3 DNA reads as TGTGCCAGCAGGGGGATCGGGACAACTAACTATGGCTACACCTTC.

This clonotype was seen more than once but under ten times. CDR3 in amino acids: CASRTTGLAGAAYNEQFF. The CDR3 DNA sequence: TGTGCCAGCAGGACTACGGGACTAGCGGGAGCGGCCTACAATGAGCAGTTCTTC. The J gene is TRBJ2-1, the V gene TRBV6-1; the match to TRBD2 covers 14 bases. With V trimmed by 6 bases and J by 2 bases, 9 bases remained unmatched. The CDR3 has 18 residues. Per the germline V gene, CDR1 is MNHNS and CDR2 is SASEGT.

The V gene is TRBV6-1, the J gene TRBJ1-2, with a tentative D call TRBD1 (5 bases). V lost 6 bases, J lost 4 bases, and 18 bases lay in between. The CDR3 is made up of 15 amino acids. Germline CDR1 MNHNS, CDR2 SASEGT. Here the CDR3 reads CASRTLRGRGYGYTF. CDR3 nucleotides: TGTGCCAGCAGAACACTCCGGGGCCGGGGCTATGGCTACACCTTC.

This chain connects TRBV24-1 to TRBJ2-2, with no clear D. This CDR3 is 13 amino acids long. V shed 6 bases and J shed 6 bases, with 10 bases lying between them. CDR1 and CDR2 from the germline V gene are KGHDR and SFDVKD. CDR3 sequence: CATSISAPGELFF. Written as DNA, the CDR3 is TGTGCCACCAGTATCAGCGCCCCCGGGGAGCTGTTTTTT.

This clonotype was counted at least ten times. CDR3 protein: CASRRLPTSGSIHEQYF. CDR3 sequence (DNA): TGTGCCAGCAGGCGACTCCCTACTAGCGGGAGTATCCACGAGCAGTACTTC. The V gene is TRBV27, the J gene TRBJ2-7; 11 nucleotides line up with TRBD2. There are 17 residues in the CDR3. The germline V gene encodes CDR1 MNHEY and CDR2 SMNVEV (reference sequence). With 6 bases clipped from V and 5 bases from J, the junction kept 15 bases outside the gene matches.